The rows below give T cell receptor beta chains drawn from one sample of a study of chemoradiotherapy in HPV16-positive cancers. Sequencing was performed with immunoSEQ multiplex PCR; in TCRdb, only in-frame clones are kept and a portion is missing. The sample holds over 10,000 clones; 70% to 80% are singletons and the top ten take roughly 1.4%. Specimen collection occurred from a patient who underwent chemoradiotherapy. The receptors here all came from a human donor with HPV-associated anogenital cancer. Each CDR3 is given with its conserved first and last residue. D genes are given only for firm matches. Clone size is stated in some rows and not others, as once, few, many or a class when expanded.

>.|TRBJ2-5|.|TRBV2
TGTGCCAGCTGTTTGGAGCGCCAAGAGACCCAGTACTTC
CASCLERQETQYF
>.|TRBJ1-1|.|TRBV7-3
TGTGCCAGCAGCTTGATGGCGGGGCGAGACACTGAAGCTTTCTTT
CASSLMAGRDTEAFF
>.|TRBJ1-4|.|TRBV7-2
TGTGCCAGCAGCTTAGTGGCCGAAAAACTGTTTTTT
CASSLVAEKLFF
>once|TRBJ2-7|.|TRBV27
TGTGCCAGCAGTTTTTACGGGGAAGGCTACGAGCAGTACTTC
CASSFYGEGYEQYF
>.|TRBJ2-7|.|TRBV5-4
TGTGCCAGCAGCTTGGACCTCCCGACATCCTACTACGAGCAGTACTTC
CASSLDLPTSYYEQYF
>.|TRBJ2-2|TRBD1|TRBV29-1
TGCAGCGTTCTCTACTACCCGACAGGGCTAGGCGGGGAGCTGTTTTTT
CSVLYYPTGLGGELFF
>.|TRBJ1-2|.|TRBV19
TGTGCCAGTAGACCTAACAGAGCCGGGGGTGGCTACACCTTC
CASRPNRAGGGYTF
>.|TRBJ1-1|.|TRBV7-9
TGTGCCAGCAGCTTAGCCCTGGGAGGGAGCACTGAAGCTTTCTTT
CASSLALGGSTEAFF
>.|TRBJ2-3|.|TRBV11-3
TGTGCCAGCAGCTTTACAAGAGACACAGATACGCAGTATTTT
CASSFTRDTDTQYF
>.|TRBJ2-2|TRBD1|TRBV5-5
TGTGCCAGCAGCTTAGACAGGGTGCCCACCGGGGAGCTGTTTTTT
CASSLDRVPTGELFF
>once|TRBJ1-1|TRBD1|TRBV5-8
TGTGCCAGCACGAGCCCTTTAGGCCAGGGGGTCACTGAAGCTTTCTTT
CASTSPLGQGVTEAFF
>few|TRBJ1-1|.|TRBV18
TGTGCCAGCGTCACCACTAACGGCGGGGTCACTGAAGCTTTCTTT
CASVTTNGGVTEAFF
>.|TRBJ1-1|TRBD1|TRBV7-6
TGTGCCAGCAGCTTAGTCGGACAGGTCGGTACTGAAGCTTTCTTT
CASSLVGQVGTEAFF
>.|TRBJ1-5|.|TRBV6-5
TGTGCCAGCAGTTACTACGGGAATAGCAATCAGCCCCAGCATTTT
CASSYYGNSNQPQHF
>.|TRBJ2-2|.|TRBV7-8
TGTGCCAGCATCCGGGGGGCCGGGAGATCTAACACCGGGGAGCTGTTTTTT
CASIRGAGRSNTGELFF
>few|TRBJ1-1|TRBD1|TRBV6-1
TGTGCCAGCACCTTGGACAGGACCTTAAGCACTGAAGCTTTCTTT
CASTLDRTLSTEAFF
>.|TRBJ2-3|TRBD2|TRBV5-8
TGTGCCAGCAGCTTAGGGACTAGTATGTCAGATACGCAGTATTTT
CASSLGTSMSDTQYF
>.|TRBJ1-5|TRBD1|TRBV2
TGTGCCAGCAGCCTAGCGACAGGGAGTCAGCCCCAGCATTTT
CASSLATGSQPQHF
>.|TRBJ2-1|.|TRBV5-1
TGCGCCAGCAGCTACCTACTCAATGAGCAGTTCTTC
CASSYLLNEQFF
>few|TRBJ1-5|.|TRBV5-3
TGTGCCAGAAGCTCGGAGGGGATGAATCAGCCCCAGCATTTT
CARSSEGMNQPQHF
>.|TRBJ2-1|TRBD2|TRBV7-3
TGTGCCAGCAGCCTTAGCGGGGGGGCAGATGAGCAGTTCTTC
CASSLSGGADEQFF
>.|TRBJ2-1|.|TRBV6-6
TGTGCCAGCACCCTGACGGGAACCTACAATGAGCAGTTCTTC
CASTLTGTYNEQFF
>.|TRBJ1-1|TRBD1|TRBV4-3
TGCGCCAGCAGCCAAAGACAGGGCACTGAAGCTTTCTTT
CASSQRQGTEAFF
>few|TRBJ2-3|.|TRBV19
TGTGCCAGTAGTACCGGTTCATTAGGACTGCGGGATACGCAGTATTTT
CASSTGSLGLRDTQYF
>.|TRBJ1-2|TRBD1|TRBV19
TGTGCCAGTAGCAGTAGACAGGGCCTCTATGGCTACACCTTC
CASSSRQGLYGYTF
>.|TRBJ1-6|.|TRBV6-1
TGTGCCAGCAGTGGACTTCACAATTCACCCCTCCACTTT
CASSGLHNSPLHF
>.|TRBJ1-2|.|TRBV5-4
TGTGCCAGCAGCATAGACGGACTCGCGGGCTACACCTTC
CASSIDGLAGYTF
>.|TRBJ2-5|.|TRBV2
TGTGCCAGCAGTGAAATACAGGGTCGAGGGGAGACCCAGTACTTC
CASSEIQGRGETQYF
>once|TRBJ1-5|.|TRBV11-3
TGTGCCAGCAGCCCTTCAAGGCAGCCCCAGCATTTT
CASSPSRQPQHF
>.|TRBJ1-1|.|TRBV5-6
TGTGCCAGCAGCCTTGGGCCGACCACTGAAGCTTTCTTT
CASSLGPTTEAFF
>.|TRBJ1-5|.|TRBV7-2
TGTGCCAGCAGCTTCATCGGAAGCAATCAGCCCCAGCATTTT
CASSFIGSNQPQHF
>.|TRBJ1-3|TRBD1|TRBV5-1
TGCGCCAGCAGCTTGGAGGGACAGGGTGGAAACACCATATATTTT
CASSLEGQGGNTIYF
>.|TRBJ2-2|.|TRBV7-9
TGTGCCAGCAGCTTAGGGGCAGCGAACACCGGGGAGCTGTTTTTT
CASSLGAANTGELFF
>few|TRBJ1-2|.|TRBV4-3
TGCGCCAGCAGCCAAGACGGGATCTATGGCTACACCTTC
CASSQDGIYGYTF
>few|TRBJ1-6|TRBD1|TRBV7-6
TGTGCCAGCAGCTTACAGGGGGCCTCACCCCTCCACTTT
CASSLQGASPLHF
>few|TRBJ1-5|TRBD1|TRBV7-6
TGTGCCAGCAGCCGGGACAGCTATAGCAATCAGCCCCAGCATTTT
CASSRDSYSNQPQHF
>once|TRBJ1-4|.|TRBV7-9
TGTGCCAGCACCACAGGGTATGACAGCACAAAACATGAAAAACTGTTTTTT
CASTTGYDSTKHEKLFF
>.|TRBJ1-1|.|TRBV5-1
TGCGCCAGCAGCTTTGCCGAGAACACTGAAGCTTTCTTT
CASSFAENTEAFF
>.|TRBJ1-1|.|TRBV10-3
TGTGCGACCGCACAGGCGCTAGGAAGTGGCACTGAAGCTTTCTTT
CATAQALGSGTEAFF
>.|TRBJ2-5|.|TRBV30
TGTGCCTGGAGTGTACGAGCGCTCCAAGAGACCCAGTACTTC
CAWSVRALQETQYF
>few|TRBJ2-7|.|TRBV7-6
TGTGCCAGCAGCGGCGACCGAAACTACGAGCAGTACTTC
CASSGDRNYEQYF
>.|TRBJ2-2|.|TRBV7-3
TGTGCCAGCAGCTCGAACACCGGGGAGCTGTTTTTT
CASSSNTGELFF
>few|TRBJ1-1|.|TRBV7-9
TGTGCCAGCAGCTTAGGGCAGGAAGGTGAAGCTTTCTTT
CASSLGQEGEAFF
>once|TRBJ1-4|TRBD1|TRBV4-1
TGCGCCAGCAGCCAAGATCGCACACGACAGGGGGCTTATGAAAAACTGTTTTTT
CASSQDRTRQGAYEKLFF
>.|TRBJ2-5|TRBD2|TRBV7-7
TGTGCTAGCAGCCTTATGATGGCGGGGGGGCCAGAGACCCAGTACTTC
CASSLMMAGGPETQYF
>.|TRBJ1-2|.|TRBV2
TGTGCCAGCAGTGCCGACAGAAGTGACTTATATGGCTACACCTTC
CASSADRSDLYGYTF
>few|TRBJ1-5|.|TRBV27
TGTGCCAGCAGCCCTCACAGGGCTAATCAGCCCCAGCATTTT
CASSPHRANQPQHF
>.|TRBJ1-2|.|TRBV7-9
TGTGCCAGCAGCTTAGACAGGTCCGGCTACACCTTC
CASSLDRSGYTF
>.|TRBJ1-2|.|TRBV30
TGTGCCTGGAGCACAGGGAACTATGGCTACACCTTC
CAWSTGNYGYTF
>.|TRBJ2-1|.|TRBV11-2
TGTGCCAGCAGCTTGGGGGCAGGGAATGAGCAGTTCTTC
CASSLGAGNEQFF
>.|TRBJ2-3|.|TRBV11-3
TGTGCCAGCAGCCCCGGGGCGGCCCTGGATACGCAGTATTTT
CASSPGAALDTQYF
>.|TRBJ2-3|TRBD2|TRBV5-4
TGTGCCAGCAGCTTGCTTACGGGGGGGCTTGCAGATACGCAGTATTTT
CASSLLTGGLADTQYF
>.|TRBJ2-1|.|TRBV7-2
TGTGCCAGCAGCTTTGGGGGTTTCGGGTTCTACAATGAGCAGTTCTTC
CASSFGGFGFYNEQFF